The sequence of this TCR beta chain was determined in a study of T cell responses to AZD1222 COVID-19 vaccine (dated by TCRdb to about 2021). Context from the whole study: TCR sequencing covered 230 or so trial participants: approximately 200 given two doses of AZD1222 and 26 given two doses of MenACWY control vaccine. Trial participants were enrolled by age into subgroups of 18-55, 56-69 and 70-plus years, and around 150, 29 and 61 TCR-sequenced participants, respectively, were included in these subgroups.

Notes on this clone: Its antigen specificity is not known. No base-level quality is on record; no much larger clone is a single base apart.

The study at large found these results: A significant rise in spike-specific TCR breadth and depth was observed after two AZD1222 doses relative to day 0 and relative to MenACWY recipients. Nearly half of unique spike-specific TCRs reportedly recognized epitopes outside regions mutated in the B.1.351 and B.1.1.7 variants. Vaccine-associated CD4 TCRs spanned the whole spike protein, with dominant responses in regions 160-218 and 743-854. In the small 56-69-year group, the increase in depth fell short of significance, most likely because of low power. Participants were mostly white British and included more females than males, and it was suggested by the authors that clonal diversity may have been underestimated. Because no samples from the day 14 peak response were available, repertoires could be characterized only after the peak T cell response. Conclusions about previously exposed vaccinees were limited because only a handful of AZD1222 recipients were SARS-CoV-2 seropositive at baseline.

The CDR3 regions of human TCRbeta chains were subjected to immunosequencing. The authors processed their data as follows. Repertoire TCRs were matched against a reference library of SARS-CoV-2-specific TCRs generated with the MIRA antigen-specificity platform. Breadth was defined as the fraction of unique TCRs that were SARS-CoV-2-associated. Depth was defined as the fraction of total T cells that were SARS-CoV-2-associated. Using the MIRA data, each spike-specific TCR was mapped to the spike region that the TCR reacts to and placed in a CD4 or CD8 class. Log10-transformed breadth and depth values were compared by one-way ANOVA with Sidak's multiple comparisons tests. Drawn from immuneACCESS, this table holds only the in-frame rearrangements with V and J called that TCRdb kept. Clones are partly lost; checked studies trace under half to an unresolved V gene and leave the rest unexplained. V, J and clone size are taken as reported in that table, and D and trimming were inferred from the DNA itself. The sample contains about 160,000 clones, around nine tenths of them found a single time. The ten largest clonotypes hold approximately 4.5% of the sample.

In the paper's terms, the time point label means: about 28 days (+/-7) after the second vaccine dose. Because spike-specific TCR depth and breadth did not differ between the two schedules, AZD1222 recipients who got a second dose at roughly 4 weeks were pooled with those who got a second dose at roughly 12 weeks. Samples from vaccinated people were obtained from the UK trials COV001 and COV002, which included a single-blind randomized controlled phase 2/3 trial of AZD1222 (ChAdOx1 nCoV-19) in healthy adults. Trial participant PBMC samples were collected at day 0 and day 28 after the second dose for TCRbeta chain sequencing. CDR1 and CDR2 are read off the germline V gene as SGHRS and YFSETQ. Taken from cysteine to phenylalanine, the CDR3 has 15 residues. Only the CDR3 DNA is retained, 45 bases long and in frame from the first base. V ends up 4 bases short and J 3 bases short, with an unmatched junction base count of 9.

This clonotype was sampled from an adult who received the AZD1222 COVID-19 vaccine. Sample: peripheral blood, taken 28 days after the second AZD1222 dose. Recombination joined TRBV5-1 with TRBJ1-2; TRBD1 agrees with 7 junctional bases. The CDR3 has the sequence CASSLNRGGDYGYTF. Here is the DNA: TGCGCCAGCAGCCTAAACAGGGGCGGAGACTATGGCTACACCTTC.